This T cell receptor beta chain was sequenced for a study of blood T cell repertoires in COVID-19. Data came from immunoSEQ multiplex PCR; TCRdb stores just in-frame clones and leaves some out. In the table there are hundreds of thousands of clones, 86% of which are singletons. The J segment lost 5 bases and the V segment lost 7 bases, leaving 12 bases of the junction unmatched. Germline lookup yields CDR1 MNHEY and CDR2 SVGAGI. The CDR3 loop spans 15 amino acids. This receptor was identified in a woman in her 70s with COVID-19, enrolled during active disease. The genes are TRBV6-5 and TRBJ2-7, with TRBD2 matching over 9 bases. Sequenced sample: peripheral blood. The CDR3 nucleotides are TGTGCCAGCATTAGCGGGGGAGCTAGCTTTAACGAGCAGTACTTC. This sequence encodes CASISGGASFNEQYF.